This T cell receptor (beta chain) was profiled in a study of OX40 agonist ivuxolimab in advanced cancers. Overall study context: Dose-escalation patients were diagnosed with hepatocellular carcinoma, melanoma, renal cell cancer or head and neck cancer.

Here immunoSEQ multiplex PCR was the method, and the copy in TCRdb shows in-frame clones only, minus some. The sample holds 40,000 to 60,000 clones, 88% seen once. This clone was recorded a few times. What it recognizes is unknown. This CDR3 is 13 amino acids long. V lost 0 bases to trimming and J lost 3 bases, with 5 bases between them. Germline CDR1 and CDR2: KGHSH and LQKENI. Study findings and constraints: CD4+ T cells averaged fewer expanded clones than CD8+ T cells.

This receptor was obtained from an adult with an advanced solid tumor such as melanoma, head and neck, liver or kidney cancer. This chain uses TRBV18 with TRBJ1-2, with D possibly TRBD1 on 5 matching bases. The sequencing used CD4+ or CD8+ T cells sorted from blood, collected in a trial of the OX40 agonist ivuxolimab. In DNA, the CDR3 is TGTGCCAGCTCACCACCGGGGGACTATGGCTACACCTTC. The encoded protein is CASSPPGDYGYTF. The whole variable domain, remainder taken from reference TRBV18 and TRBJ1-2, is NAGVMQNPRHLVRRRGQEARLRCSPMKGHSHVYWYRQLPEEGLKFMVYLQKENIIDESGMPKERFSAEFPKEGPSILRIQQVVRGDSAAYFCASSPPGDYGYTFGSGTRLTVV.